Below, 12 T cell receptor beta chains from the same sample are listed, as sequenced in a study of early T cells in non-severe SARS-CoV-2 infection. Using its own MiXCR run on the 5' RACE reads, TCRdb lists one record per CDR3 protein. The sample holds approximately 9,100 distinct CDR3 sequences, 4.5% to 5.5% seen once. Sequencing input: whole blood. Receptors originate from an adult who was a healthcare worker with PCR-confirmed SARS-CoV-2 infection or an uninfected control (not recorded which).

In this sample, this clonotype turned up many times. The chain uses TRBV20-1 and TRBJ2-7, with a weak D call TRBD1 (5 bases). Germline assignment: CDR1 DFQATT and CDR2 SNEGSKA (reference sequence). The CDR3 extends over 13 amino acids. Trimming shortened V by 3 bases and J by 3 bases, and 12 bases separated the two germline ends. This chain's CDR3 is CSASSGQSYEQYF. In DNA, the CDR3 is TGCAGTGCTAGCTCAGGACAAAGCTACGAGCAGTACTTC.

This clonotype has ten or more counts. The chain carries TRBV28 and TRBJ2-3; 7 nucleotides align to TRBD1. The CDR3 consists of 14 residues. CDR1 and CDR2 (germline): MDHEN, SYDVKM. After removal of 3 bases from V and 5 bases from J, the junction contained 5 bases not matched to a gene. The CDR3 spells CASSFLTGEDTQYF. Here the CDR3 DNA reads TGTGCCAGCAGTTTTCTTACAGGGGAAGATACGCAGTATTTT.

This clonotype has more than one count but fewer than ten. The rearrangement uses TRBV20-1 and TRBJ2-1; D gene unclear. Trimming stripped 0 bases from V and 6 bases from J, with 12 bases between. This CDR3 region has 14 residues. Germline loops: CDR1 DFQATT, CDR2 SNEGSKA (reference sequence). CDR3: CSAREVYPPNEQFF. The CDR3 bases are TGCAGTGCTAGAGAAGTATACCCCCCCAATGAGCAGTTCTTC.

This clonotype was detected ten times or more. The rearrangement joins TRBV11-3 to TRBJ2-5, with D hard to call. The CDR3 length is 12 residues. The germline V gene encodes CDR1 SGHNT and CDR2 YENEEA. The ends were cut back, 0 bases at V and 3 bases at J, with 2 bases in the middle. CDR3 nucleotides: TGTGCCAGCAGCTTAGATGAAGAGACCCAGTACTTC. As protein: CASSLDEETQYF.

In this sample, this clonotype is medium-sized. This chain joins TRBV9 and TRBJ2-5; 7 positions match TRBD2. Germline V lookup: CDR1 SGDLS, CDR2 YYNGEE. The CDR3 is made up of 13 amino acids. Unmatched junction bases numbered 4, after V lost 3 bases and J lost 5 bases. The CDR3 region is CASSGGREETQYF. CDR3 coding DNA: TGTGCCAGCAGCGGCGGGAGAGAGGAGACCCAGTACTTC.

By frequency in the sample, this clonotype is medium-sized. V is TRBV25-1 and J is TRBJ2-5; 8 positions agree with TRBD1. V lost 2 bases and J lost 5; bases outside the gene matches: 13. Germline CDR1 MGHDK, CDR2 SYGVNS. The CDR3 spans 17 residues. CDR3 amino acids: CASSEGGRGRVMETQYF. As DNA, the CDR3 is TGTGCCAGCAGTGAAGGCGGCAGGGGGCGAGTTATGGAGACCCAGTACTTC.

This clonotype was seen at least ten times. The rearrangement joins TRBV7-2 to TRBJ2-5; 7 nucleotides line up with TRBD2. V lost 1 base to trimming and J lost 2 bases; unmatched junction nucleotides: 1. Germline CDR1 SGHTA, CDR2 FQGNSA. This CDR3 region has 14 residues. CDR3 residues: CASSLDGGQETQYF. CDR3 nucleotides: TGTGCCAGCAGCTTAGACGGGGGGCAAGAGACCCAGTACTTC. The full variable domain, with the rest looked up from reference TRBV7-2 and TRBJ2-5, is GAGVSQSPSNKVTEKGKDVELRCDPISGHTALYWYRQSLGQGLEFLIYFQGNSAPDKSGLPSDRFSAERTGGSVSTLTIQRTQQEDSAVYLCASSLDGGQETQYFGPGTRLLVL.

By proportion, this clonotype is medium-sized. The gene calls are TRBV15 and TRBJ1-2, with TRBD1 identical over 7 bases. This CDR3 is 16 amino acids long. Germline V gene lookup returns CDR1 LNHNV and CDR2 YYDKDF (reference sequence). V lost 0 bases and J lost 4; bases outside the gene matches: 8. The CDR3: CATSREGGGRIYGYTF. The CDR3 bases are TGTGCCACCAGCAGAGAGGGAGGGGGCCGTATCTATGGCTACACCTTC.

This clonotype rates as medium-sized (0.01 to 0.1%). The chain couples TRBV5-1 to TRBJ2-1; 9 bases map to TRBD2. CDR1 and CDR2 (germline): SGHRS, YFSETQ. With 8 bases clipped from V and 15 bases from J, the junction kept 15 bases outside the gene matches. The length of the CDR3 is 13 residues. The CDR3 sequence: CASTRAGGPSSFF. The DNA for the CDR3 is TGCGCCAGTACTAGGGCGGGAGGGCCGTCGTCGTTCTTC.

This clonotype has ten or more counts. The rearrangement links TRBV18 to TRBJ2-5, with no clear D. The V gene's germline CDR1 is KGHSH and CDR2 LQKENI. Deletions cut 0 bases from V and 1 base from J, with 6 bases between. CDR3 length equals 14 residues. This chain's CDR3 is CASSPPRPQETQYF. In nucleotides, the CDR3 is TGTGCCAGCTCACCACCCCGGCCCCAAGAGACCCAGTACTTC.

This clonotype showed up many times. CDR3 nucleotide sequence: TGTGCCAGCAGCTCAGAGGGGTTTAGCACAGATACGCAGTATTTT. Translating gives CASSSEGFSTDTQYF. V and J are TRBV7-9 and TRBJ2-3, with D perhaps TRBD1 or TRBD2 (5 bases each). Between the trimmed V and J ends, which lost 4 bases and 0 bases, there was a span of 11 bases. This CDR3 is 15 amino acids long. Germline loops: CDR1 SEHNR, CDR2 FQNEAQ (reference sequence). Filled out from reference TRBV7-9 and TRBJ2-3, the complete variable domain reads DTGVSQNPRHKITKRGQNVTFRCDPISEHNRLYWYRQTLGQGPEFLTYFQNEAQLEKSRLLSDRFSAERPKGSFSTLEIQRTEQGDSAMYLCASSSEGFSTDTQYFGPGTRLTVL.

The chain uses TRBV6-5 and TRBJ1-2; D is uncertain. Trimming stripped 6 bases from V and 1 base from J, with 6 bases between. There are 12 residues in the CDR3. Per germline, CDR1 MNHEY and CDR2 SVGAGI. The CDR3 DNA is TGTGCCAGCAGCTGGGATAACTATGGCTACACCTTC. It specifies CASSWDNYGYTF.